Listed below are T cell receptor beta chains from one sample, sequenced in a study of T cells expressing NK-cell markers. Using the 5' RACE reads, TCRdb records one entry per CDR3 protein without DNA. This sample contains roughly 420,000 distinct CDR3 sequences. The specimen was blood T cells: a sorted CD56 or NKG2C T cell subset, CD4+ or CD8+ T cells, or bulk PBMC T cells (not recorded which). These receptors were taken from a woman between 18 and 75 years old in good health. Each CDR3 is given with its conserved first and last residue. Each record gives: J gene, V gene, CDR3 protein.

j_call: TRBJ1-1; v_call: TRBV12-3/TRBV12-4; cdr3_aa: CASSFHRGTEAFF
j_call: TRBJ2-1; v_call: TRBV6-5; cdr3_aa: CASTFTGGGNEQFF
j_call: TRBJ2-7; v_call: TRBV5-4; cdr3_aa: CASSEGGGSSYEQYF
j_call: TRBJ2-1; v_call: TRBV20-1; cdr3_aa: CSAPRDRYNEQFF
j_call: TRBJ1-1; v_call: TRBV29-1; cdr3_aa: CSAIGVGTEAFF
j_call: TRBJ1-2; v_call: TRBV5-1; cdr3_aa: CASSFDRVPYGYTF
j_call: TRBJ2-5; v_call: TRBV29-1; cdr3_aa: CSVVTKQETQYF
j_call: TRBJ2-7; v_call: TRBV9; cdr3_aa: CASSVGEREMLYEQYF
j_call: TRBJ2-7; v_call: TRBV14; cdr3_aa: CASSQGAASAYEQYF
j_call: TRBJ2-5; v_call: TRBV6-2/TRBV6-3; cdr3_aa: CASSSGSAQETQYF
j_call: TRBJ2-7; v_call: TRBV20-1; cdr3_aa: CSARTARYLAGDEQYF
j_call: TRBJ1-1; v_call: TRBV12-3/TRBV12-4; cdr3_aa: CASSDRGRGDTEAFF
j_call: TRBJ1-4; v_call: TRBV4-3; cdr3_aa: CASSQVTASNEKLFF
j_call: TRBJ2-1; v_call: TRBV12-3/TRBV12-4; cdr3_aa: CAVKFMVTSAGEQFF
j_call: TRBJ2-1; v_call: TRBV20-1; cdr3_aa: CSAVERLAGGHNEQFF
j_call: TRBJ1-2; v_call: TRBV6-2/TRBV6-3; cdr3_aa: CASSRRVDYGYTF
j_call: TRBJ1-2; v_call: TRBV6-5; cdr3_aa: CASSLDRRVNYGYTF
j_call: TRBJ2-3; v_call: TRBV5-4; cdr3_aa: CASSFQGGGTDTQYF
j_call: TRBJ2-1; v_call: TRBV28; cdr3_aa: CASSRATEVAANEQFF
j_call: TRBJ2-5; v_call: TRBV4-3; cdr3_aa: CASSQRLAQQETQYF
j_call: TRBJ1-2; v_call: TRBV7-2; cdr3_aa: CASSPGTPGYTF
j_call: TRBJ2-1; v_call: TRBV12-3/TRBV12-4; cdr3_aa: CASSLSSGGGHEQFF
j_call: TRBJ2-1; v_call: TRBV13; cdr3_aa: CASSFGPPNEQFF
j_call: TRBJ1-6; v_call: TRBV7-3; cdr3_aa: CASSRLATGANSPLHF
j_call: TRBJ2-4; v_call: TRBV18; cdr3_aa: CASSPLAAGENIQYF
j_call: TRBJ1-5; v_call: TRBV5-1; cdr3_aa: CASSVIPGGNQPQHF